Here is one T cell receptor beta chain with its context. The PCR had 60 Vbeta and 13 Jbeta primers. Using immunoSEQ multiplex PCR, the repertoire was profiled, and TCRdb retains in-frame clones only, with some absent. The repertoire holds approximately 210,000 clones, with around 84% as singletons. The sample comes from a study of cytomegalovirus exposure and HLA in healthy donors. V was cut by 1 base and J by 2 bases, with 9 bases left in between. This CDR3 is 15 amino acids long. Germline CDR1 SEHNR, CDR2 FQNEAQ (reference sequence). The V and J genes are TRBV7-9 and TRBJ2-1; D is unresolved. This receptor was taken from a woman under 30 in good health and CMV-seronegative. The sequencing sample was made of PBMCs. CDR3 bases: TGTGCCAGCAGCTTAGTTTGGCTTCCCTACAATGAGCAGTTCTTC. It specifies CASSLVWLPYNEQFF.